This TCR beta chain was identified in a study of spatial heterogeneity in lung cancer. Overall study: Beta-chain sequences consistently outnumbered alpha-chain sequences in detection. Whole-study results and caveats: Compared with follow-up, resection was when ubiquitous expanded tumor TCRs appeared in blood more.

Trimming removed 8 bases from V and 0 bases from J, with 14 bases in between. Germline assignment: CDR1 MDHEN and CDR2 SYDVKM. This CDR3 region has 14 residues. With respect to this clonotype: The antigen remains undetermined. This beta chain came through as a stray read in a library set up for alpha chains, and its size says little.

Unique molecular identifiers tagged every individual TCR cDNA molecule. In TCRdb, the 5' RACE reads were re-called with MiXCR into one record per CDR3 protein. The repertoire has a few thousand distinct CDR3 sequences, roughly 35% of them found once; the top ten carry roughly 35%. Time point here: sample taken at primary tumor resection. From tumor, nontumor lung or frozen PBMC, whole RNA was taken unsorted for sequencing. A total of fewer than 80 untreated early-stage non-small cell lung cancer patients served as donors. The sample here was PBMCs, taken at surgery. The chain joins TRBV28 to TRBJ2-7, with TRBD1 as a possible D gene (6 bases). This TCR came from a male donor with early-stage non-small cell lung cancer. The CDR3 loop is CASQGNVNSYEQYF. DNA of the CDR3: TGTGCCAGCCAGGGGAACGTCAACTCCTACGAGCAGTACTTC.